This passage covers 24 T cell receptor beta chains from one sample sequenced in a study of breast tumors, draining lymph nodes, adjacent tissues. TCRdb re-analysed the multiplex PCR reads in MiXCR, keeping a single row per CDR3 protein. The table has around 70,000 distinct CDR3 sequences, approximately 40% seen once; the top ten hold about 8.4%. Sequencing input: breast tumor tissue. The receptors come from a female donor with breast cancer. Some clones in this sample may be carry-over from other donors' samples.

In its sample, this clonotype was seen many times. The chain carries TRBV4-1 and TRBJ2-4; tentative D call: TRBD2 (5 bases). V was trimmed by 4 bases and J by 8 bases, leaving 15 bases between them. There are 14 residues in the CDR3. Germline CDR1 is MGHRA and CDR2 is YSYEKL. CDR3 nucleotide sequence: TGCGCCAGCAGCCTCTACAACGAGGGTGACATTCAGTACTTC. This encodes CASSLYNEGDIQYF.

This clonotype was recorded many times. The rearrangement joins TRBV6-7 to TRBJ2-7; the match to TRBD1 covers 8 bases. TRBV6-7 is known as an ORF, though its function is uncertain. The J segment lost 5 bases and the V segment lost 6 bases, leaving 9 bases of the junction unmatched. The CDR3 spans 14 residues. The CDR3 coding sequence is TGTGCCAGCAGCATCGGACAGGGTATCGACGAGCAGTACTTC. This encodes CASSIGQGIDEQYF.

The rearrangement uses TRBV9 and TRBJ2-2; D not certain. The V end lost 0 bases, the J end lost 7 bases, and 1 base lay between the germline ends. The CDR3 totals 11 residues. Germline CDR1 reads SGDLS; CDR2 reads YYNGEE. CDR3 DNA: TGTGCCAGCAGCGTAGACGGGGAGCTGTTTTTT. Its translation is CASSVDGELFF.

The chain links TRBV4-2 to TRBJ1-2, with 7 bases aligning to TRBD1. This CDR3 region has 14 residues. Germline values: CDR1 LGHNA, CDR2 YNFKEQ. V was clipped by 4 bases and J by 9 bases; unmatched bases: 11. CDR3 in amino acids: CASSPNQTGDSYTF. Here the CDR3 DNA reads TGTGCCAGCAGCCCAAACCAAACAGGGGATAGCTACACCTTC.

In this sample, this clonotype turned up many times. The chain carries TRBV7-8 and TRBJ1-4; maybe TRBD1 (5 bases). V lost 5 bases to trimming and J lost 5 bases, with 15 bases between them. The germline CDR1 and CDR2 sequences are SGHVS and FQNEAQ. This CDR3 comprises 15 residues. The CDR3 protein is CASSPSPGLNEKLFF. In DNA, the CDR3 is TGTGCCAGCAGCCCCTCGCCAGGGTTGAATGAAAAACTGTTTTTT.

This clonotype was seen many times. This chain links TRBV7-9 with TRBJ2-1; 9 positions match TRBD2. Germline V gene lookup returns CDR1 SEHNR and CDR2 FQNEAQ (reference sequence). The CDR3 is 14 amino acids. The trim removed 5 bases at V and 6 bases at J, leaving 5 bases unmatched. Written as DNA, the CDR3 is TGTGCCAGCAGCCAAGGACTAGCGATCAATGAGCAGTTCTTC. Residues: CASSQGLAINEQFF.

This clonotype was seen repeatedly, ten times or more. This chain links TRBV12-3 or TRBV12-4 with TRBJ2-2; no firm D call. V lost 5 bases and J lost 7, with 11 bases in between. CDR3 length: 13 residues. CDR3 in amino acids: CASSLRSSGELFF. In nucleotides, the CDR3 is TGTGCCAGCAGTCTCCGGTCAAGCGGGGAGCTGTTTTTT.

Many counts were recorded for this clonotype. The chain employs TRBV11-3 and TRBJ2-2; the match to TRBD2 covers 7 bases. V lost 5 bases, J lost 6 bases, and 0 bases stayed unmatched. The CDR3 is 12 residues long. Per germline, CDR1 SGHNT and CDR2 YENEEA. The CDR3: CASSGGAGELFF. DNA for the CDR3: TGTGCCAGCAGCGGGGGGGCCGGGGAGCTGTTTTTT.

The chain links TRBV20-1 to TRBJ2-5, with 9 bases identical to TRBD1. The CDR3 contains 14 residues. Germline V gene sequence: CDR1 DFQATT, CDR2 SNEGSKA (reference sequence). V trimming: 3 bases; J trimming: 4 bases; junction bases outside the gene matches: 6. As DNA, the CDR3 is TGCAGTGCTAGGGTCACAGGGGGCCGAGAGACCCAGTACTTC. Translated: CSARVTGGRETQYF.

As for this clonotype: This CDR3 is missing its conserved last phenylalanine or tryptophan, likely due to a read error. The chain employs TRBV29-1 and TRBJ2-1; D is unclear. Trimming pared 2 bases from V and 5 bases from J, leaving 16 bases between. CDR1 and CDR2 from the germline V gene are SQVTM and ANQGSEA. CDR3 size: 15 residues. CDR3 sequence (DNA): TGCAGCGTTGAATCTGCCTGCCGACTGAACAATGAGCAGTTCTCC. It translates to CSVESACRLNNEQFS.

This clonotype was observed many times. The V call is TRBV9, the J call TRBJ2-5; the match to TRBD1 covers 8 bases. V was clipped by 2 bases and J by 5 bases; unmatched bases: 5. The CDR3 runs to 14 residues. Germline values: CDR1 SGDLS, CDR2 YYNGEE. The CDR3 bases are TGTGCCAGCAGCGTCAGGGGGCTCAGGGAGACCCAGTACTTC. It is translated as CASSVRGLRETQYF. Filled out from reference TRBV9 and TRBJ2-5, the complete variable domain reads DSGVTQTPKHLITATGQRVTLRCSPRSGDLSVYWYQQSLDQGLQFLIQYYNGEERAKGNILERFSAQQFPDLHSELNLSSLELGDSALYFCASSVRGLRETQYFGPGTRLLVL.

Written as DNA, the CDR3 is TGTGCCAGCAGTCCCGGGGCGCTGAACACTGAAGCTTTCTTT. This codes for CASSPGALNTEAFF. The genes are TRBV6-4 and TRBJ1-1, with D possibly TRBD1 on 5 matching bases. The germline CDR1 and CDR2 sequences are MRHNA and SNTAGT. Trimming shortened V by 5 bases and J by 0 bases, and 10 bases separated the two germline ends. This CDR3 comprises 14 residues.

On this clonotype itself: With a much larger clone just one base away, this may be a read error. J is TRBJ1-2 and V is TRBV6-5; D uncertain. Germline loops: CDR1 MNHEY, CDR2 SVGAGI. The CDR3 sequence is 12 residues long. V lost 5 bases and J 8 bases, leaving 12 bases between the germline ends. CDR3 protein: CASSPYIGGYTF. In nucleotides, the CDR3 is TGTGCCAGCAGTCCTTACATTGGGGGCTACACCTTC.

The chain couples TRBV10-3 to TRBJ1-5; 9 bases are shared with TRBD1. The germline CDR1 and CDR2 sequences are ENHRY and SYGVKD. CDR3 size: 13 residues. The J segment lost 4 bases and the V segment lost 7 bases, leaving 2 bases of the junction unmatched. Here the CDR3 DNA reads TGTGCCATCAACGACAGGGGGAATCAGCCCCAGCATTTT. Its translation is CAINDRGNQPQHF.

The J gene is TRBJ2-2, the V gene TRBV6-5, with 11 bases that match TRBD2. Unmatched junction bases numbered 6, after V lost 3 bases and J lost 6 bases. CDR3 length equals 16 residues. Germline V gene data show CDR1 as MNHEY and CDR2 as SVGAGI. The CDR3 loop reads CASSYSSGGFAGELFF. CDR3 in DNA: TGTGCCAGCAGTTATTCTAGCGGGGGGTTCGCCGGGGAGCTGTTTTTT.

The chain links TRBV7-9 to TRBJ1-6; 8 positions agree with TRBD1. Looked up from germline, CDR1 is SEHNR and CDR2 is FQNEAQ (reference sequence). The CDR3 runs 15 residues. V was pared by 1 base and J by 7 bases, with 3 bases of the junction left unmatched. CDR3 sequence (DNA): TGTGCCAGCAGCTTAGACCGGGACAGGAATTCACCCCTCCACTTT. The encoded protein is CASSLDRDRNSPLHF.

This clonotype was seen ten or more times. V gene TRBV11-3 combines with J gene TRBJ1-3; 8 nucleotides align to TRBD1. Trimming took 3 bases from V and 0 from J; bases not matched to a gene: 10. This CDR3 is built from 18 residues. The germline V gene encodes CDR1 SGHNT and CDR2 YENEEA. The CDR3 DNA reads as TGTGCCAGCAGCTTGGTGACAGGGGCCCTTATCTCTGGAAACACCATATATTTT. Its translation: CASSLVTGALISGNTIYF.

This rearrangement joins TRBV9 to TRBJ1-4; D gene ambiguous. The CDR3 is made up of 16 amino acids. Germline V gene sequence: CDR1 SGDLS, CDR2 YYNGEE. V lost 4 bases to trimming and J lost 0 bases, with 13 bases between them. In nucleotides, the CDR3 is TGTGCCAGCAGCAAAGACATTGTGGCAACTAATGAAAAACTGTTTTTT. Translating gives CASSKDIVATNEKLFF.

The CDR3 loop reads CASSFCGPLWRGYTF. The CDR3 coding sequence is TGTGCCAGCAGTTTCTGCGGGCCTCTTTGGCGGGGCTACACCTTC. The genes are TRBV27 and TRBJ1-2; no definite D call. The germline V gene has CDR1 MNHEY and CDR2 SMNVEV (reference sequence). The V gene lost 3 bases and the J gene lost 8 bases, with 19 bases spanning the gap. CDR3 size: 15 residues.

CDR3 residues: CASSKPRLAGVEQYF. The DNA for the CDR3 is TGTGCCAGCTCAAAACCGAGACTAGCGGGAGTCGAGCAGTACTTC. V is TRBV18 and J is TRBJ2-7, with TRBD2 matching over 12 bases. The CDR3 is 15 amino acids. V was pared by 5 bases and J by 6 bases, with 8 bases of the junction left unmatched. Germline CDR1 reads KGHSH; CDR2 reads LQKENI. The whole variable domain, remainder taken from reference TRBV18 and TRBJ2-7, is NAGVMQNPRHLVRRRGQEARLRCSPMKGHSHVYWYRQLPEEGLKFMVYLQKENIIDESGMPKERFSAEFPKEGPSILRIQQVVRGDSAAYFCASSKPRLAGVEQYFGPGTRLTVT.

The CDR3 spells CAINDRINEQYF. The CDR3 bases are TGTGCCATCAACGACAGGATCAACGAGCAGTACTTC. The rearrangement links TRBV10-3 to TRBJ2-7; D is perhaps TRBD1 (6 bases). The CDR3 is 12 residues long. CDR1 is ENHRY, CDR2 SYGVKD, per germline. Trimming stripped 7 bases from V and 5 bases from J, with 12 bases between.

The chain has TRBV29-1 and TRBJ2-5, with TRBD2 as a possible D gene (6 bases). The V end was cut by 8 bases, the J end by 3 bases, with 13 bases between. Germline values: CDR1 SQVTM, CDR2 ANQGSEA. This CDR3 spans 12 amino acids. CDR3 nucleotides: TGCAGCTCCCGACTAGGAGAAGAGACCCAGTACTTC. It specifies CSSRLGEETQYF.

Concerning this clonotype: One end of the junction is discordant with germline, which a read error may explain. V and J are TRBV28 and TRBJ2-7; 12 bases match TRBD2. This CDR3 has 13 residues. CDR1 and CDR2 (germline): MDHEN, SYDVKM. The CDR3 nucleotides are TGTGCCAGCAGTTTAGGGGGACTAGCGGGCTCCAAATTC. As protein: CASSLGGLAGSKF.

This clonotype was recorded many times. The chain joins TRBV7-2 to TRBJ2-1, with 8 bases aligning to TRBD1. The CDR3 runs 15 residues. CDR1 is SGHTA, CDR2 FQGNSA, per germline. The V gene end was trimmed by 1 base and the J gene end by 5 bases; junction bases not matched to a gene: 4. CDR3: CASSLDRGVNNEQFF. The CDR3 DNA is TGTGCCAGCAGCTTAGACAGGGGGGTAAACAATGAGCAGTTCTTC.